The T cell receptor (beta chain) described here comes from a study of blood T cell repertoires in COVID-19. Per the authors' pipeline: For nucleated cells, counts were estimated from reference gene primer amplification. Data came from immunoSEQ multiplex PCR; TCRdb stores just in-frame clones and leaves some out. Clone size and V and J calls were adopted from that table, with D and trimming inferred from the DNA. The profile covers around 230,000 clones, with about 85% appearing a single time and approximately 0.66% taken by the ten largest. In the case of this clone: Other DNA sequences within the sample encode an identical CDR3.

Sequencing was performed on peripheral blood. The TCR was taken from a man in his forties or fifties with acute or convalescent COVID-19.

The CDR3 DNA follows: TGCAGCGTCGGGGGACAGGGGTACGGAAACACCATATATTTT. Translating it yields CSVGGQGYGNTIYF. The rearrangement uses TRBV29-1 and TRBJ1-3; 10 bases are a match to TRBD1. Germline lookup yields CDR1 SQVTM and CDR2 ANQGSEA. This CDR3 is 14 amino acids long. The junction had 6 bases not matched to a gene; V was cut back by 6 bases and J by 4 bases.